These 24 T cell receptor beta chains were sequenced from one sample in a study of cytomegalovirus exposure and HLA in healthy donors. It was with 60 Vbeta and 13 Jbeta primers that the PCR ran. Method: immunoSEQ multiplex PCR; TCRdb's copy keeps in-frame clones and lacks some. The sample comprises some 150,000 clones, roughly 80% of which are singletons, and 2.5% to 3.5% rests with the top ten. Input material: PBMCs. These receptors all stem from a woman in her twenties or thirties in good health and CMV-seronegative.

Details on this clone: The junction and the germline gene differ at one end; a read error may be behind it. The gene calls are TRBV7-9 and TRBJ2-1; TRBD2 matches at 12 bases. This CDR3 has 16 amino acids. Germline assignment: CDR1 SEHNR and CDR2 FQNEAQ (reference sequence). CDR3 sequence reads: CSSSRSTSGRHNEQFF. For the CDR3, the DNA is TGTTCCAGCAGCCGGTCCACTAGCGGGAGGCACAATGAGCAGTTCTTC.

The chain uses TRBV9 and TRBJ1-6, with 7 bases aligning to TRBD1. V was pared by 3 bases and J by 10 bases, with 13 bases of the junction left unmatched. The germline gives CDR1 SGDLS, CDR2 YYNGEE. This CDR3 is built from 16 residues. CDR3 sequence reads: CASSAGTDPSRSPLHF. CDR3 nucleotide sequence: TGTGCCAGCAGCGCTGGGACAGATCCGTCTAGGTCACCCCTCCACTTT.

This chain joins TRBV30 and TRBJ1-6; 10 nucleotides match TRBD1. The CDR3 length is 16 residues. Germline V gene data show CDR1 as GTSNPN and CDR2 as SVGIG (reference sequence). Trimming removed 4 bases from V and 4 bases from J; junction bases left unmatched: 7. CDR3 in amino acids: CAWKSPGQGYNSPLHF. The CDR3 bases are TGTGCCTGGAAAAGCCCGGGACAGGGGTATAATTCACCCCTCCACTTT.

The rearrangement links TRBV27 to TRBJ1-5; 12 bases line up with TRBD1. Per germline, CDR1 MNHEY and CDR2 SMNVEV (reference sequence). Trimming cost V 5 bases and J 5 bases; bases outside gene matches: 13. The CDR3 is 18 amino acids. The CDR3 region is CASSPRLRGTGGDQPQHF. DNA for the CDR3: TGTGCCAGCAGTCCACGGCTCCGGGGGACAGGGGGCGATCAGCCCCAGCATTTT.

The J gene is TRBJ2-2, the V gene TRBV10-3; D is perhaps TRBD2 (5 bases). The germline V gene encodes CDR1 ENHRY and CDR2 SYGVKD. This CDR3 is built from 14 residues. Trimming removed 0 bases from V and 5 bases from J, with 7 bases in between. In nucleotides, the CDR3 is TGTGCCATCAGTGAGTCACTAGATACCGGGGAGCTGTTTTTT. This sequence encodes CAISESLDTGELFF.

The chain joins TRBV5-4 to TRBJ2-7; TRBD1 aligns across 7 bases. Germline trimming cut 3 bases from V and 4 bases from J; bases unmatched to any gene: 13. The CDR3 sequence is 16 residues long. Germline V gives CDR1 SGHNT, CDR2 YYREEE (reference sequence). The CDR3 is CASSWGKGTVAYEQYF. DNA for the CDR3: TGTGCCAGCAGCTGGGGAAAGGGGACAGTTGCTTACGAGCAGTACTTC.

The chain joins TRBV5-4 to TRBJ2-1; 7 bases fit TRBD2. The CDR3 contains 16 residues. Germline-derived CDR1 and CDR2 are SGHNT and YYREEE (reference sequence). Losses at the gene ends were 7 bases for V and 4 bases for J; bases not matched to a gene: 14. The CDR3 sequence: CASPLTPSGFYNEQFF. In DNA form, the CDR3 reads TGTGCCAGCCCCCTCACTCCTAGCGGCTTTTACAATGAGCAGTTCTTC.

The V call is TRBV4-1, the J call TRBJ2-5; tentative D call: TRBD2 (6 bases). Judging by the DNA end, TRBJ2-7 fits better; the J call may be wrong. The CDR3 consists of 14 residues. The germline V gene encodes CDR1 MGHRA and CDR2 YSYEKL. The CDR3 coding sequence is TGCGCCAGCAGCCCCGGGGACTTATCCTACGAGCAGTACTTC. It translates to CASSPGDLSYEQYF.

V is TRBV19 and J is TRBJ2-1, with 8 bases identical to TRBD1. V trimming: 4 bases; J trimming: 0 bases; junction bases outside the gene matches: 2. This CDR3 comprises 15 residues. Germline CDR1 is LNHDA and CDR2 is SQIVND (reference sequence). CDR3 coding DNA: TGTGCCAGTAGTAGGACAGGGAGCTCCTACAATGAGCAGTTCTTC. As protein: CASSRTGSSYNEQFF. The variable domain in full, completed from reference TRBV19 and TRBJ2-1, reads DGGITQSPKYLFRKEGQNVTLSCEQNLNHDAMYWYRQDPGQGLRLIYYSQIVNDFQKGDIAEGYSVSREKKESFPLTVTSAQKNPTAFYLCASSRTGSSYNEQFFGPGTRLTVL.

The chain couples TRBV7-8 to TRBJ2-5; 12 bases are shared with TRBD1. The DNA end is a closer match to TRBJ2-7, so the J assignment may be wrong. Germline CDR1 is SGHVS and CDR2 is FQNEAQ. CDR3 length: 18 residues. The CDR3 nucleotides read TGTGCCAGCAGCTTAGTCGGGGGACAGGGGGCGCGGCTGCTCGAGCAGTACTTC. Protein product: CASSLVGGQGARLLEQYF.

This chain connects TRBV19 to TRBJ1-5; 8 nucleotides match TRBD1. The CDR3 has 16 residues. V shed 3 bases, J shed 1 base, and the junction held 5 bases outside the gene matches. Per germline, CDR1 LNHDA and CDR2 SQIVND (reference sequence). CDR3 in amino acids: CASSIETGGSNQPQHF. Written as DNA, the CDR3 is TGTGCCAGTAGTATCGAAACAGGGGGGAGCAATCAGCCCCAGCATTTT.

The chain recombines TRBV7-2 with TRBJ2-5; weak D call: TRBD2 (5 bases). CDR3 length: 13 residues. Trimming removed 3 bases at V and 5 bases at J, with 10 bases between. The germline V gene has CDR1 SGHTA and CDR2 FQGNSA. CDR3 loop: CASSLRARETQYF. In nucleotides, the CDR3 is TGTGCCAGCAGCTTGAGGGCCCGGGAGACCCAGTACTTC.

Details on this clone: At one end, the junction sequence differs from germline, possibly due to a read error. The chain links TRBV7-9 to TRBJ2-4; D is perhaps TRBD2 (6 bases). Per the germline V gene, CDR1 is SEHNR and CDR2 is FQNEAQ (reference sequence). CDR3 size: 18 residues. CDR3 amino acids: CSSSLGKGKGRAKNIQYF. CDR3 coding DNA: TGTTCCAGCAGCTTAGGGAAAGGGAAAGGGAGGGCCAAAAACATTCAGTACTTC.

This chain connects TRBV28 to TRBJ1-2, with 10 bases that match TRBD1. The germline V gene encodes CDR1 MDHEN and CDR2 SYDVKM. With 2 bases clipped from V and 8 bases from J, the junction kept 8 bases outside the gene matches. There are 15 residues in the CDR3. The CDR3 reads CASSLHPDRGPGYTF. In nucleotides, the CDR3 is TGTGCCAGCAGTTTACACCCTGACAGGGGGCCCGGCTACACCTTC.

The chain uses TRBV15 and TRBJ2-3; no clear D gene. Trimming took 0 bases from V and 5 from J, leaving 6 bases between them. This CDR3 region has 13 residues. The V gene's germline CDR1 is LNHNV and CDR2 YYDKDF (reference sequence). The CDR3 is CATSRDFRDTQYF. The CDR3 coding sequence is TGTGCCACCAGCAGAGATTTCAGAGATACGCAGTATTTT.

The chain carries TRBV7-2 and TRBJ2-1, with 7 bases identical to TRBD2. The CDR3 spans 13 residues. Germline values: CDR1 SGHTA, CDR2 FQGNSA. V lost 5 bases and J lost 5; bases outside the gene matches: 3. DNA for the CDR3: TGTGCCAGCAGCATCGGGACTAACAATGAGCAGTTCTTC. It is translated as CASSIGTNNEQFF.

The chain links TRBV7-2 to TRBJ1-2; 8 positions agree with TRBD1. J was trimmed by 8 bases and V by 5 bases; bases with no gene match: 7. CDR1 is SGHTA, CDR2 FQGNSA, per germline. The CDR3 totals 13 residues. CDR3 DNA sequence: TGTGCCAGCAGCAAACCCCCAGGGGGCGGCTACACCTTC. Amino acid sequence: CASSKPPGGGYTF.

This chain joins TRBV18 and TRBJ2-1, with D uncertain. Trimming took 6 bases from V and 3 from J, leaving 9 bases between them. The CDR3 covers 13 residues. Germline loops: CDR1 KGHSH, CDR2 LQKENI. The CDR3 nucleotides read TGTGCCAGCTCCTGGTACGGCTACAATGAGCAGTTCTTC. Residues: CASSWYGYNEQFF.

The CDR3, as DNA: TGTGCCACCGCGAGGGGGCGCGAAGATCAGCCCCAGCATTTT. This encodes CATARGREDQPQHF. V usage is TRBV7-3 and J usage is TRBJ1-5, with 7 bases aligning to TRBD1. Germline V gives CDR1 SGHTA, CDR2 FQGTGA. After removal of 10 bases from V and 5 bases from J, the junction contained 11 bases not matched to a gene. This CDR3 region has 14 residues.

V gene TRBV9 combines with J gene TRBJ1-1; no clear D gene. The germline V gene encodes CDR1 SGDLS and CDR2 YYNGEE. V gave up 0 bases and J gave up 4 bases, with 10 bases separating them. This CDR3 contains 14 residues. The CDR3 reads CASSVEVSTTEAFF. CDR3 bases: TGTGCCAGCAGCGTAGAAGTCAGTACCACTGAAGCTTTCTTT.

The chain uses TRBV18 and TRBJ1-1; D is ambiguous. The ends were cut back, 1 base at V and 2 bases at J, with 11 bases in the middle. The germline V gene encodes CDR1 KGHSH and CDR2 LQKENI. The CDR3 is made up of 15 amino acids. CDR3 residues: CASSPQEGGNTEAFF. The CDR3 DNA is TGTGCCAGCTCACCACAGGAGGGAGGAAACACTGAAGCTTTCTTT. The complete variable domain, with remaining parts taken from reference TRBV18 and TRBJ1-1, reads NAGVMQNPRHLVRRRGQEARLRCSPMKGHSHVYWYRQLPEEGLKFMVYLQKENIIDESGMPKERFSAEFPKEGPSILRIQQVVRGDSAAYFCASSPQEGGNTEAFFGQGTRLTVV.

The rearrangement uses TRBV11-2 and TRBJ2-7; D gene unclear. CDR3 size: 13 residues. V lost 4 bases to trimming and J lost 3 bases, with 10 bases between them. Germline V gives CDR1 SGHAT, CDR2 FQNNGV. The CDR3 coding sequence is TGTGCCAGCAGCTCATCATCTATCTACGAGCAGTACTTC. It translates to CASSSSSIYEQYF.

The V call is TRBV11-3, the J call TRBJ1-1; TRBD1 might be the D (5 bases). V was clipped by 1 base and J by 1 base, with 13 bases between them. This CDR3 is built from 16 residues. Germline V gives CDR1 SGHNT, CDR2 YENEEA. The CDR3 bases are TGTGCCAGCAGCTTAGGACGAGCAGGGCAGAACACTGAAGCTTTCTTT. Amino acids: CASSLGRAGQNTEAFF.

J is TRBJ1-1 and V is TRBV28; D is unresolved. This CDR3 region has 17 residues. Deletions cut 2 bases from V and 1 base from J, with 17 bases between. Per germline, CDR1 MDHEN and CDR2 SYDVKM. For the CDR3, the DNA is TGTGCCAGCAGTTTAGGGTTCCGGGAGGGATGGAACACTGAAGCTTTCTTT. Its translation: CASSLGFREGWNTEAFF.